These 6 T cell receptor beta chains originate from one sample sequenced in a study of T cell responses to AZD1222 COVID-19 vaccine. The table came from immunoSEQ multiplex PCR; TCRdb's copy has only in-frame clones and leaves some out. The repertoire has about 140,000 clones, 90% to 95% of them found once; the top ten carry 1.5% to 2%. The material was peripheral blood, obtained on day 0 of AZD1222 vaccination. The receptors stem from an adult in good health.

For the CDR3, the DNA is TGTGCCAGCAGCTTTCCCTCTGGAAACACCATATATTTT. It specifies CASSFPSGNTIYF. The V call is TRBV7-2, the J call TRBJ1-3; D ambiguous. Germline CDR1 SGHTA, CDR2 FQGNSA. The CDR3 loop spans 13 amino acids. The V end lost 3 bases, the J end lost 0 bases, and 3 bases lay between the germline ends.

The genes are TRBV6-1 and TRBJ1-3; D remains unclear. This CDR3 has 15 amino acids. Trimming stripped 0 bases from V and 2 bases from J, with 8 bases between. CDR1 and CDR2 from the germline V gene are MNHNS and SASEGT. CDR3 loop: CASSEAGITGNTIYF. The CDR3, as DNA: TGTGCCAGCAGTGAAGCGGGAATAACTGGAAACACCATATATTTT.

This clone showed up just a few times. The chain uses TRBV7-3 and TRBJ1-3; D not resolved. Deletions cut 1 base from V and 2 bases from J, with 9 bases between. The CDR3 is 15 residues long. Germline V gene lookup returns CDR1 SGHTA and CDR2 FQGTGA. The CDR3 sequence: CASSLKGEAGNTIYF. CDR3 bases: TGTGCCAGCAGCTTAAAGGGCGAAGCTGGAAACACCATATATTTT.

The CDR3 protein is CATSDSPGQGAWQPQHF. The CDR3 DNA reads TGTGCCACCAGTGATTCGCCGGGACAGGGGGCTTGGCAGCCCCAGCATTTT. The V and J genes are TRBV24-1 and TRBJ1-5; 12 bases align to TRBD1. The CDR3 covers 17 residues. V was pared by 2 bases and J by 7 bases, with 8 bases of the junction left unmatched. Germline values: CDR1 KGHDR, CDR2 SFDVKD.

This clone appeared once. The rearrangement uses TRBV19 and TRBJ2-7, with D unclear. The CDR3 is made up of 12 amino acids. Germline loops: CDR1 LNHDA, CDR2 SQIVND (reference sequence). Trimming took 6 bases from V and 4 from J, leaving 10 bases between them. For the CDR3, the DNA is TGTGCCAGTAGAGGGTACGGGTACGAGCAGTACTTC. It translates to CASRGYGYEQYF.

CDR3 coding DNA: TGTGCCAGCAGCCAAGGTGGGGGGGACGAGCAGTACTTC. Its protein is CASSQGGGDEQYF. The rearrangement joins TRBV28 to TRBJ2-7, with TRBD2 matching over 7 bases. Germline CDR1 reads MDHEN; CDR2 reads SYDVKM. V gave up 6 bases and J gave up 5 bases; unmatched junction bases: 7. There are 13 residues in the CDR3.